This T cell receptor (beta chain) was found in a study of response to subunit inactivated influenza vaccine. General study points: After each seasonal influenza vaccination, few new T cells are recruited, the authors suggested.

Worth noting for this clonotype: Its target is not known.

TCRdb re-analysed the RT-PCR reads in MiXCR, keeping a single row per CDR3 protein. The table includes hundreds of thousands of distinct CDR3 sequences, about an eighth detected once. Per germline, CDR1 SGHRS and CDR2 YFSETQ. Losses at the gene ends were 4 bases for V and 4 bases for J; bases not matched to a gene: 5. The CDR3 contains 13 residues. The receptor was derived from a man aged 45 to 65 who received an inactivated influenza vaccine. The sequenced sample was PBMCs from blood, obtained 40 to 50 days after vaccination. J is TRBJ2-7 and V is TRBV5-1; 7 bases map to TRBD2. The CDR3 protein is CASSERLAYEQYF. The DNA of the CDR3 is TGCGCCAGCAGCGAAAGACTAGCTTACGAGCAGTACTTC.